This T cell receptor (beta chain) is from a study of graft-versus-host responses after intestinal transplantation. Regarding this clone: Its antigen is undetermined. Other DNA variants within this sample encode the same CDR3.

Here immunoSEQ multiplex PCR was the method, and the copy in TCRdb shows in-frame clones only, minus some. The table has 90,000 to 130,000 clones, approximately 90% seen once. Deletions cut 2 bases from V and 2 bases from J, with 7 bases between. Germline V gene sequence: CDR1 SGHRS, CDR2 YFSETQ. The CDR3 extends over 13 amino acids. Sequencing was performed on unstimulated CD4+ T cells sorted from spleen or lymph node cells, taken before transplant. The rearrangement uses TRBV5-1 and TRBJ2-5; TRBD1 or TRBD2 may be the D gene (5 bases each). This receptor was taken from a human donor who was the organ donor for an intestinal transplant. CDR3 amino acids: CASSFGGQETQYF. CDR3 nucleotide sequence: TGCGCCAGCAGCTTTGGGGGTCAAGAGACCCAGTACTTC.